This T cell receptor (beta chain) was found in a study of T cell responses to AZD1222 COVID-19 vaccine (dated by TCRdb to the early 2020s). About the study as a whole: TCR sequencing covered more than 230 trial participants: 200 to 210 given two doses of AZD1222 and 26 given two doses of MenACWY control vaccine. Trial participants were enrolled by age into subgroups of 18-55, 56-69 and 70-plus years, and about 150, 27 and 61 TCR-sequenced participants, respectively, were included in these subgroups.

Comments on this clone: Its antigen is unknown. The sample holds no much larger clone one base away, and base qualities are not on file.

Interpreted using the paper, the time point label stands for: about 28 days (+/-7) after the second vaccine dose. AZD1222 recipients whose second dose came at about 4 weeks and those whose second dose came at about 12 weeks were combined into one group, since spike-specific TCR depth and breadth did not differ between the two schedules. Vaccinee samples came from UK trials COV001 and COV002, including a single-blind randomized controlled phase 2/3 trial of AZD1222 (ChAdOx1 nCoV-19) in healthy adults. For TCRbeta chain sequencing, PBMC samples were collected from trial participants at day 0 and at day 28 after the second dose. The CDR3 regions of human TCRbeta chains were analyzed by immunosequencing. For the original study's pipeline: Repertoire TCRs were checked for matches against a reference library of SARS-CoV-2-specific TCRs that had been generated using the MIRA antigen-specificity platform. Breadth was defined as the fraction of unique TCRs that were SARS-CoV-2-associated, and depth was defined as the fraction of total T cells that were SARS-CoV-2-associated. Using the MIRA data, every spike-specific TCR was mapped to the spike region that the TCR reacted to and assigned to either a CD4 or a CD8 class. Log10-transformed breadth and depth values were compared by one-way ANOVA with Sidak's multiple comparisons tests. TCRdb took over this immuneACCESS table, retaining in-frame rearrangements with V and J assigned. Such tables are incomplete; in checked studies, under half of the missing clones stem from an unresolved V gene, and the remainder is unexplained. D and trimming come from the DNA, and the V and J calls and clone size come from that table. This sample holds 95,000 to 150,000 clones; 92% were observed only once. The ten largest clonotypes hold under 9% of the sample.

General study outcomes and caveats: CD4 TCRs associated with the vaccine covered the entire spike protein, and the dominant responses were in regions 160-218 and 743-854. In the small 56-69-year group, the increase in depth fell short of significance, most likely because of low power. Reportedly, close to half of the unique spike-specific TCRs recognized epitopes lying outside the regions that are mutated in the B.1.351 and B.1.1.7 variants. Only 5 to 7 AZD1222 recipients were SARS-CoV-2 seropositive at baseline, limiting conclusions about previously exposed vaccinees. After two AZD1222 doses, spike-specific TCR breadth and depth were significantly higher than at day 0 and than in MenACWY recipients. Because no day 14 peak-response samples were available, repertoires were characterized only after the peak T cell response. Participants were mostly white British, with more females than males. The authors suggested clonal diversity may have been underestimated.

From the germline V gene, CDR1 is SGHDT and CDR2 is YYEEEE. V trim: 4 bases; J trim: 6 bases; unmatched bases: 11. Inclusive of the bounding cysteine and phenylalanine, the CDR3 is 17 residues long. Solely the CDR3 DNA is kept, with 51 bases framed from the first base. Recombination joined TRBV5-6 with TRBJ1-5; 12 junctional bases match TRBD1. This material consisted of peripheral blood, taken 28 days after the second AZD1222 dose. The source is an adult who received the AZD1222 COVID-19 vaccine. The sequenced DNA: TGTGCCAGCAGCGCAAGGACCGGGACAGGGGGCTTTCAGCCCCAGCATTTT. This is translated as CASSARTGTGGFQPQHF.